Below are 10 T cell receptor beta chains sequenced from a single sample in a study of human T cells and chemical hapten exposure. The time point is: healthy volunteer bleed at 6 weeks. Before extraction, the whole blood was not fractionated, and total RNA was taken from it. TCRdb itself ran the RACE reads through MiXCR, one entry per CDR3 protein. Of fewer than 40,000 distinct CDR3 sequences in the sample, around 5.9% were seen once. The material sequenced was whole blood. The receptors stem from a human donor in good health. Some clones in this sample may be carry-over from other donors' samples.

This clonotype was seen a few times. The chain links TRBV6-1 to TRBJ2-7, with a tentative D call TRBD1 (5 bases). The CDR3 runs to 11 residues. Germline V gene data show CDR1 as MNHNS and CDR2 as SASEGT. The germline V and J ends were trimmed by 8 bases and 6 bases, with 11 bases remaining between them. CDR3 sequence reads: CASVRQSEQYF. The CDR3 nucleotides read TGTGCCAGCGTAAGACAGAGCGAGCAGTACTTC.

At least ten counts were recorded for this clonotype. CDR3: CASSPPPRLGGNEQFF. CDR3 in DNA: TGTGCCAGCAGCCCCCCCCCCAGATTAGGAGGCAATGAGCAGTTCTTC. J is TRBJ2-1 and V is TRBV7-9, with TRBD2 as a possible D gene (5 bases). Per the germline V gene, CDR1 is SEHNR and CDR2 is FQNEAQ (reference sequence). CDR3 length: 16 amino acids. Trimming stripped 5 bases from V and 6 bases from J, with 20 bases between.

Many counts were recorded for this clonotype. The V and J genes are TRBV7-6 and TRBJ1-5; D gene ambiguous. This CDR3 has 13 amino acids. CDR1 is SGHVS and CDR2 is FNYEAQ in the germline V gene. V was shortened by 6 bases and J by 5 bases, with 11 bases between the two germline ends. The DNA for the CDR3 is TGTGCCAGCAGTCCACAGCGGGATCAGCCCCAGCATTTT. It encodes CASSPQRDQPQHF.

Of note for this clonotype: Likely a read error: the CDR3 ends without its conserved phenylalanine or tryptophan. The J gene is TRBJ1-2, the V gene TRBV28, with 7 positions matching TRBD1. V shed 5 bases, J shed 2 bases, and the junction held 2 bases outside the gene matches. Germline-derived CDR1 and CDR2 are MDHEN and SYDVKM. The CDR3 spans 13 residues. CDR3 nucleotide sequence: TGTGCCAGCAGTGGGGGACAGAACTATGGCTACACCTCC. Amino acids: CASSGGQNYGYTS.

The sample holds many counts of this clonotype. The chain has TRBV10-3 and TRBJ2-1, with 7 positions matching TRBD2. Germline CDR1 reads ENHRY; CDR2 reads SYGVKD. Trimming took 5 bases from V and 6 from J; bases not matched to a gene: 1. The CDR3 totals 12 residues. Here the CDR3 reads CAISTSANEQFF. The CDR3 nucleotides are TGTGCCATCAGTACTAGCGCCAATGAGCAGTTCTTC.

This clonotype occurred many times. This CDR3 is CASSPTSGESLLFF. Here the CDR3 DNA reads TGTGCCAGCAGCCCCACTAGCGGGGAGTCCTTGTTGTTCTTC. V gene TRBV7-2 combines with J gene TRBJ2-1, with TRBD2 matching 10 bases. This CDR3 is built from 14 residues. The V gene end was trimmed by 5 bases and the J gene end by 15 bases; junction bases not matched to a gene: 13. Germline-derived CDR1 and CDR2 are SGHTA and FQGNSA.

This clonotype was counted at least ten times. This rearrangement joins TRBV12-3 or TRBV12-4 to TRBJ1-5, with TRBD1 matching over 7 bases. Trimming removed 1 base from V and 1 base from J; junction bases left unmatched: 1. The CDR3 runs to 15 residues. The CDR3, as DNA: TGTGCCAGCAGTTTAGAGGGGGCGAGCAATCAGCCCCAGCATTTT. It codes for CASSLEGASNQPQHF.

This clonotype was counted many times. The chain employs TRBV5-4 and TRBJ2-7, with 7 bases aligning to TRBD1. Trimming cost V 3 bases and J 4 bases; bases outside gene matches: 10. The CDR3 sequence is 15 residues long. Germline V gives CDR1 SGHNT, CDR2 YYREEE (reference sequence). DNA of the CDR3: TGTGCCAGCAGCTCCGGAAGAGACAGGGAGTACGAGCAGTACTTC. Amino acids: CASSSGRDREYEQYF.

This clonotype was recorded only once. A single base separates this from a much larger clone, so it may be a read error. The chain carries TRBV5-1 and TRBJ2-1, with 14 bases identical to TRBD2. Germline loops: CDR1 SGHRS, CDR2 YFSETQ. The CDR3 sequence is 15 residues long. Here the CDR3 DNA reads TGCGCCAGCACCCGACTAGCGGGAGGGCGTGATGAGCGGTTCTTC. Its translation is CASTRLAGGRDERFF.

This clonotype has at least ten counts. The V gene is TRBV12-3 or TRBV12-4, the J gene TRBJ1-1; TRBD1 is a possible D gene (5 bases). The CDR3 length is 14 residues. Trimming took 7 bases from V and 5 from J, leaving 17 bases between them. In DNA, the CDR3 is TGTGCCAGCAACTTAGGAAGGGGATGGACTGAAGCTTTCTTT. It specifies CASNLGRGWTEAFF.